This T cell receptor beta chain was identified during a study of cytomegalovirus exposure and HLA in healthy donors. Whereas donors were nominally healthy upon sampling, unrecorded immune exposures were probable. Germline V gene data show CDR1 as SGHRS and CDR2 as YFSETQ. V dropped 4 bases and J dropped 3; count of bases not matched to a gene: 11. This CDR3 has 16 amino acids. Notes on this clone: What it binds is unknown.

Study-wide findings and caveats: Reported findings show TCR beta sequences accurately forecast HLA-A and HLA-B alleles in most subjects. It was reported in a later analysis that an Asian-associated ancestry cluster showed fewer N-insertions than the approximately 690-donor mean. A highly shared variant cluster was judged a likely technical artifact.

The PCR ran on 60 Vbeta and 13 Jbeta primers. TCRdb keeps only in-frame clones here, not all; method: immunoSEQ multiplex PCR. The sample lists over 200,000 clones, over 75% occurring once. This TCR was recovered from a human donor in good health. The V and J genes are TRBV5-1 and TRBJ2-7; 9 nucleotides agree with TRBD1. Sample: PBMCs. This CDR3 is CASSGAAGTGNYEQYF. The CDR3 nucleotides read TGCGCCAGCAGCGGTGCCGCCGGGACAGGGAACTACGAGCAGTACTTC.